This T cell receptor beta chain stems from a study of T-cell memory formation after mild COVID-19. TCRdb reprocessed the 5' RACE reads via MiXCR and lists one record per CDR3 protein. Here the sample spans more than 250,000 distinct CDR3 sequences, around 17% being singletons. The CDR3 is 12 residues long. V was pared by 4 bases and J by 6 bases, with 10 bases between. The germline V gene encodes CDR1 DFQATT and CDR2 SNEGSKA (reference sequence). The sequencing input was PBMCs or a T cell subset sorted from them (not recorded which). The chain couples TRBV20-1 to TRBJ2-1; the D gene could be TRBD1 or TRBD2 (6 bases each). The sequence derives from a man between 18 and 29 years old who had mild COVID-19 (a few samples of this study predate the infection). Cell type and time point are not known. This CDR3 is CSATGGRNEQFF. CDR3 in DNA: TGCAGTGCTACTGGGGGGCGCAATGAGCAGTTCTTC.